The sequence of this T cell receptor beta chain was determined in a study of human T cells and chemical hapten exposure. In the study overall: Women made up most patients, who had alopecia areata, totalis or universalis.

TCRdb recomputed calls from the RACE reads with MiXCR, one row per CDR3 protein. Of under 400,000 distinct CDR3 sequences listed, roughly 5.3% are singletons. Time point here: pre-sensitization, week 0. This sample's treatment: therapeutic diphenylcyclopropenone sensitization with weekly scalp DPC. Each patch-test visit's blood sample preceded patch application. Losses at the gene ends were 3 bases for V and 2 bases for J; bases not matched to a gene: 6. This CDR3 comprises 15 residues. The sample here was whole blood, taken in connection with sensitization to the hapten diphenylcyclopropenone (DPC). The receptor was derived from a woman aged 45 to 65 with alopecia areata. Some clones in this sample may be carry-over from other donors' samples. The rearrangement links TRBV12-3 or TRBV12-4 to TRBJ2-7; TRBD2 aligns across 8 bases. This chain's CDR3 is CASSFYQRGTYEQYF. Here the CDR3 DNA reads TGTGCCAGCAGTTTTTATCAGCGGGGGACCTACGAGCAGTACTTC.